These 18 T cell receptor beta chains were all obtained from the same sample, sequenced in a study of T cell responses to AZD1222 COVID-19 vaccine. The table came from immunoSEQ multiplex PCR; TCRdb's copy has only in-frame clones and leaves some out. The table lists about 83,000 clones, over 75% of them singletons. The sample in question was peripheral blood, obtained on day 0 of MenACWY control vaccination. Receptor source: an adult in good health.

The V and J genes are TRBV9 and TRBJ1-1; 9 bases line up with TRBD1. V was pared by 2 bases and J by 3 bases, with 2 bases of the junction left unmatched. In germline, CDR1 is SGDLS, CDR2 YYNGEE. The CDR3 totals 14 residues. In nucleotides, the CDR3 is TGTGCCAGCAGCGTTCGGACAGGGGACACTGAAGCTTTCTTT. The encoded protein is CASSVRTGDTEAFF.

A few counts support this clone. The chain uses TRBV6-6 and TRBJ1-5, with 9 bases matching TRBD1. The CDR3 has 14 amino acids. Germline CDR1 MNHNY, CDR2 SVGAGI (reference sequence). Trimming took 6 bases from V and 7 from J; bases not matched to a gene: 7. CDR3 DNA: TGTGCCAGCAGAGCGGGACAGGGTTTACAGCCCCAGCATTTT. Its translation: CASRAGQGLQPQHF.

The rearrangement joins TRBV6-5 to TRBJ2-7; D gene unclear. CDR3 size: 15 residues. In germline, CDR1 is MNHEY, CDR2 SVGAGI. V was trimmed by 5 bases and J by 1 base, leaving 15 bases between them. The CDR3 DNA is TGTGCCAGCAGTCAGGTTATGGATGGGTCCTACGAGCAGTACTTC. Amino acid sequence: CASSQVMDGSYEQYF.

V gene TRBV4-3 combines with J gene TRBJ1-2; unclear D gene. CDR3 length equals 12 residues. CDR1 is LGHNA, CDR2 YSLEER, per germline. Trimming cost V 0 bases and J 6 bases, with 5 bases left between them. CDR3 bases: TGCGCCAGCAGCCAAGAGGGTGATGGCTACACCTTC. Translating it yields CASSQEGDGYTF.

The gene calls are TRBV11-3 and TRBJ1-1; 8 bases align to TRBD1. Germline loops: CDR1 SGHNT, CDR2 YENEEA. Trimming cost V 4 bases and J 5 bases; bases outside gene matches: 6. This CDR3 is 14 amino acids long. As DNA, the CDR3 is TGTGCCAGCAGCTCAAGACAGGGGAGGACTGAAGCTTTCTTT. It specifies CASSSRQGRTEAFF.

The rearrangement links TRBV2 to TRBJ2-5; TRBD2 agrees at 8 bases. Germline V gene lookup returns CDR1 SNHLY and CDR2 FYNNEI. The CDR3 runs to 16 residues. Trimming took 8 bases from V and 3 from J; bases not matched to a gene: 14. The CDR3 DNA reads as TGTGCCAGCCGTTTTGGGAGGGGACTAGGGGAAGAGACCCAGTACTTC. Protein sequence: CASRFGRGLGEETQYF.

The chain recombines TRBV27 with TRBJ2-1; D is ambiguous. V dropped 3 bases and J dropped 0 bases, with 9 bases sitting between them. Germline V gene sequence: CDR1 MNHEY, CDR2 SMNVEV (reference sequence). This CDR3 has 15 amino acids. The CDR3 DNA reads TGTGCCAGCAGTTTCCGTAGAAGCTCCTACAATGAGCAGTTCTTC. Its translation is CASSFRRSSYNEQFF.

This chain uses TRBV7-9 with TRBJ1-3; 8 bases are shared with TRBD1. Losses at the gene ends were 5 bases for V and 2 bases for J; bases not matched to a gene: 5. This CDR3 region has 15 residues. Looked up from germline, CDR1 is SEHNR and CDR2 is FQNEAQ (reference sequence). CDR3 residues: CASSRTGQAGNTIYF. The CDR3 DNA reads TGTGCCAGCAGCCGGACAGGGCAAGCTGGAAACACCATATATTTT.

The rearrangement uses TRBV5-1 and TRBJ2-7; maybe TRBD2 (6 bases). Trimming left V 0 bases short and J 0 bases short, with 13 bases between. CDR3 size: 16 residues. Germline CDR1 is SGHRS and CDR2 is YFSETQ. The CDR3, as DNA: TGCGCCAGCAGCTTGGTTTCTAGCGAAACCTCCTACGAGCAGTACTTC. Protein sequence: CASSLVSSETSYEQYF.

V usage is TRBV7-3 and J usage is TRBJ2-7; TRBD1 or TRBD2 may be the D gene (7 bases each). The CDR3 extends over 16 amino acids. The V and J ends lost 0 bases and 6 bases respectively, with 18 bases between them. Germline V gene data show CDR1 as SGHTA and CDR2 as FQGTGA. In DNA, the CDR3 is TGTGCCAGCAGCTTAACGCAGGGGGAGGGATCCCTCGAGCAGTACTTC. Amino acids: CASSLTQGEGSLEQYF.

The chain is built from TRBV3-1 (or the pseudogene TRBV3-2) and TRBJ2-2, with D possibly matching TRBD1 (6 bases). Trimming left V 4 bases short and J 7 bases short, with 16 bases between. Germline V gene data show CDR1 as LGHDT and CDR2 as YNNKEL (reference sequence). This CDR3 has 15 residues. CDR3 amino acids: CASSRLTGIDGELFF. The CDR3 DNA reads TGTGCCAGCAGCCGGCTAACAGGGATAGACGGGGAGCTGTTTTTT.

V gene TRBV6-5 combines with J gene TRBJ2-7, with 7 positions matching TRBD2. CDR3 length: 15 residues. CDR1 is MNHEY and CDR2 is SVGAGI in the germline V gene. The V segment lost 2 bases and the J segment 2 bases; nucleotides outside the gene matches: 6. The DNA of the CDR3 is TGTGCCAGCAGTTACGGGAGGGGTATTACCTACGAGCAGTACTTC. This sequence encodes CASSYGRGITYEQYF.

This rearrangement joins TRBV6-5 to TRBJ2-7; 9 bases line up with TRBD2. V trimming: 4 bases; J trimming: 3 bases; junction bases outside the gene matches: 10. Germline V gene sequence: CDR1 MNHEY, CDR2 SVGAGI. The CDR3 is 16 amino acids. CDR3 region: CASSLPRTSESYEQYF. In DNA form, the CDR3 reads TGTGCCAGCAGTTTACCTCGGACTAGCGAAAGCTACGAGCAGTACTTC.

This clone was seen a few times. The genes are TRBV5-4 and TRBJ1-4; 11 bases map to TRBD1. After removal of 4 bases from V and 6 bases from J, the junction contained 2 bases not matched to a gene. The germline V gene encodes CDR1 SGHNT and CDR2 YYREEE (reference sequence). CDR3 length equals 14 residues. CDR3: CASSRGQGDEKLFF. In DNA, the CDR3 is TGTGCCAGCAGCAGGGGACAGGGGGATGAAAAACTGTTTTTT.

V gene TRBV28 combines with J gene TRBJ2-5, with D unresolved. Trimming shortened V by 1 base and J by 4 bases, and 4 bases separated the two germline ends. Germline V gives CDR1 MDHEN, CDR2 SYDVKM. This CDR3 has 12 amino acids. CDR3: CASSLLRETQYF. CDR3 nucleotide sequence: TGTGCCAGCAGTTTATTAAGAGAGACCCAGTACTTC.

This clone was observed a few times. The chain is built from TRBV5-5 and TRBJ1-2, with TRBD1 as a possible D gene (6 bases). From germline, CDR1 is SGHKS and CDR2 YYEKEE (reference sequence). The CDR3 has 14 amino acids. V lost 4 bases to trimming and J lost 8 bases, with 18 bases between them. CDR3 amino acids: CASSLTGASGGYTF. The CDR3 nucleotides are TGTGCCAGCAGCCTGACGGGGGCTTCCGGCGGCTACACCTTC.

The genes are TRBV6-2 or TRBV6-3 and TRBJ1-6, with D uncertain. The CDR3 extends over 14 amino acids. CDR1 is MNHEY, CDR2 SVGEGT, per germline. V was clipped by 3 bases and J by 6 bases, with 9 bases between them. CDR3 bases: TGTGCCAGCAGTTATGGCAGGTCTAATTCACCCCTCCACTTT. Its translation: CASSYGRSNSPLHF.

This chain joins TRBV19 and TRBJ2-7, with D unclear. V lost 3 bases to trimming and J lost 3 bases, with 12 bases between them. The CDR3 sequence is 14 residues long. From germline, CDR1 is LNHDA and CDR2 SQIVND (reference sequence). The CDR3 is CASSIRDESYEQYF. The CDR3 coding sequence is TGTGCCAGTAGTATCCGAGACGAAAGCTACGAGCAGTACTTC.